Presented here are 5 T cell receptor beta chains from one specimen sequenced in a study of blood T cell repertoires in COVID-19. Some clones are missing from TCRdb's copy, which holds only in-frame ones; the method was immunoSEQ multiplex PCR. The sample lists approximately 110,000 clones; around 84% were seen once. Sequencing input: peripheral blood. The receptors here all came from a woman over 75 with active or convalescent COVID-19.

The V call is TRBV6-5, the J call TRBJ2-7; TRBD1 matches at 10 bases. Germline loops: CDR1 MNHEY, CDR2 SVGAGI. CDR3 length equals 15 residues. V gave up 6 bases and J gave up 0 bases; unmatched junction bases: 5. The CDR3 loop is CASRRGTGDSYEQYF. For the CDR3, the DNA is TGTGCCAGCAGGCGAGGGACAGGGGACTCCTACGAGCAGTACTTC.

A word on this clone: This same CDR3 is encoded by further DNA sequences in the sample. DNA for the CDR3: TGTGCCAGCAGCTTAGCTAGCGGGAGAACAGATACGCAGTATTTT. Its translation: CASSLASGRTDTQYF. J is TRBJ2-3 and V is TRBV7-9; 9 bases line up with TRBD2. The CDR3 extends over 15 amino acids. Trimming took 0 bases from V and 3 from J; bases not matched to a gene: 1. Germline V gives CDR1 SEHNR, CDR2 FQNEAQ (reference sequence).

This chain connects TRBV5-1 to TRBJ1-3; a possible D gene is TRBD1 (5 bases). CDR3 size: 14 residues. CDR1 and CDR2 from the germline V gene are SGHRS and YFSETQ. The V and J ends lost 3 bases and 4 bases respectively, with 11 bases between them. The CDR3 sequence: CASSSGTPGNTIYF. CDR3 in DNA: TGCGCCAGCAGCTCCGGGACTCCCGGAAACACCATATATTTT.

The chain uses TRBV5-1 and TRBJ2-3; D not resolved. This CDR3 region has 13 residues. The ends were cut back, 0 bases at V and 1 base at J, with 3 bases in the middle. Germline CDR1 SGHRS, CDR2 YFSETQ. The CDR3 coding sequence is TGCGCCAGCAGCTTGGCCGGCACAGATACGCAGTATTTT. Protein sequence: CASSLAGTDTQYF.

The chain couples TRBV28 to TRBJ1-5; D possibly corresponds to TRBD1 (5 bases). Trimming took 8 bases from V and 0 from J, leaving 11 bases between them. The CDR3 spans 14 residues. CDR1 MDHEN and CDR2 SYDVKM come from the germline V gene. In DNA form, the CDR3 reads TGTGCCAGCCACACAGGCTATAGCAATCAGCCCCAGCATTTT. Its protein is CASHTGYSNQPQHF.